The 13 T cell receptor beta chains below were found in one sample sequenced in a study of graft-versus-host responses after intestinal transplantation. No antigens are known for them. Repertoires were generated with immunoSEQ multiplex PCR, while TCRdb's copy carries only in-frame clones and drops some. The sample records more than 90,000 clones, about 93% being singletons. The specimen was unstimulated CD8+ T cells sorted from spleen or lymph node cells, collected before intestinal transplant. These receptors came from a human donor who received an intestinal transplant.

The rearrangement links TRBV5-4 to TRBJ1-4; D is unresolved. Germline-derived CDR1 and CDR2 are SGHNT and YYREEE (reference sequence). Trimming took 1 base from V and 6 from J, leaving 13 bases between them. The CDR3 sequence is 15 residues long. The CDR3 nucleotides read TGTGCCAGCAGCTTGTCTCCAGACTCGGATGAAAAACTGTTTTTT. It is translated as CASSLSPDSDEKLFF.

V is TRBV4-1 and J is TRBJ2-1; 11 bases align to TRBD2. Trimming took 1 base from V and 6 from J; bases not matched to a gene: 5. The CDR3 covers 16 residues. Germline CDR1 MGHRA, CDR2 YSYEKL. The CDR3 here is CASSQAWTSGRNEQFF. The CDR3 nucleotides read TGCGCCAGCAGCCAAGCCTGGACTAGCGGGCGCAATGAGCAGTTCTTC.

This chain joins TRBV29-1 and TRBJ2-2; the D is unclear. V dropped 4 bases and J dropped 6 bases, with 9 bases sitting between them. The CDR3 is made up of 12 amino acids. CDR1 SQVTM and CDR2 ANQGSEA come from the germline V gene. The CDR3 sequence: CSVAGPPGELFF. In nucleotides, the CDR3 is TGCAGCGTTGCAGGCCCCCCCGGGGAGCTGTTTTTT.

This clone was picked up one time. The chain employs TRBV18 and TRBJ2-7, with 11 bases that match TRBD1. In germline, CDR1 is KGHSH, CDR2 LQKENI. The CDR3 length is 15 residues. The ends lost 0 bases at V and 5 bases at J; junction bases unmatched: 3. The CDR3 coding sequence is TGTGCCAGCTCACCACCGGGACAGGGGGGCGACGAGCAGTACTTC. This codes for CASSPPGQGGDEQYF. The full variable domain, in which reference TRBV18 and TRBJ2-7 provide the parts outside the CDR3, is NAGVMQNPRHLVRRRGQEARLRCSPMKGHSHVYWYRQLPEEGLKFMVYLQKENIIDESGMPKERFSAEFPKEGPSILRIQQVVRGDSAAYFCASSPPGQGGDEQYFGPGTRLTVT.

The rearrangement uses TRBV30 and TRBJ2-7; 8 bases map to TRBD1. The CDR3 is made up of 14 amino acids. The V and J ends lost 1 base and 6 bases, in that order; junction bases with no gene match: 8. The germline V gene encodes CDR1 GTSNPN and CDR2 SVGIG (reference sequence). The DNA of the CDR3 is TGTGCCTGGAGTGCAGGGACAGGTCAGGCCGAGCAGTACTTC. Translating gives CAWSAGTGQAEQYF.

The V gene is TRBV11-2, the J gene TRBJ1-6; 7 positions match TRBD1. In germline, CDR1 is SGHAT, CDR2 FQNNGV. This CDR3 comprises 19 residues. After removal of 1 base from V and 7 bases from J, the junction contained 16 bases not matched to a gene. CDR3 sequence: CASSLALDRVARWNSPLHF. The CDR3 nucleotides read TGTGCCAGCAGCTTAGCCTTAGACAGGGTAGCTAGATGGAATTCACCCCTCCACTTT.

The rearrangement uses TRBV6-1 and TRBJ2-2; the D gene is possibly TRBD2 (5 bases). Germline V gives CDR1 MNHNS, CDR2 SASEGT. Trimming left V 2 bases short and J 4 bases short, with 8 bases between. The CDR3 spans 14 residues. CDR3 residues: CASSELAVTGELFF. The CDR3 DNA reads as TGTGCCAGCAGTGAACTAGCTGTCACCGGGGAGCTGTTTTTT.

The CDR3 loop is CASSPTGTANTGELFF. The CDR3 DNA reads as TGTGCCAGCAGTCCTACCGGGACAGCGAACACCGGGGAGCTGTTTTTT. The rearrangement links TRBV28 to TRBJ2-2; TRBD1 agrees at 7 bases. This CDR3 contains 16 residues. The J segment lost 0 bases and the V segment lost 5 bases, leaving 6 bases of the junction unmatched. The germline V gene encodes CDR1 MDHEN and CDR2 SYDVKM.

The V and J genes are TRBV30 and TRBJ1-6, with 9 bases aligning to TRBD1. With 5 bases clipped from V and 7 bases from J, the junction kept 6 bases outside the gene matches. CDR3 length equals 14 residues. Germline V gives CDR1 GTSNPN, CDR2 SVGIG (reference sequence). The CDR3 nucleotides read TGTGCCTGGGATCTCGGACAGGGGAATTCACCCCTCCACTTT. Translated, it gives CAWDLGQGNSPLHF.

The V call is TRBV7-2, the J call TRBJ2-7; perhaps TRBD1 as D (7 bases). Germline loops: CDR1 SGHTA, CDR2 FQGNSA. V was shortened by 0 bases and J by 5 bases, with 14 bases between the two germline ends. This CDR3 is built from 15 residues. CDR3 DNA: TGTGCCAGCAGCTTAGCTGCGACAGGGAGGAACGAGCAGTACTTC. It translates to CASSLAATGRNEQYF.

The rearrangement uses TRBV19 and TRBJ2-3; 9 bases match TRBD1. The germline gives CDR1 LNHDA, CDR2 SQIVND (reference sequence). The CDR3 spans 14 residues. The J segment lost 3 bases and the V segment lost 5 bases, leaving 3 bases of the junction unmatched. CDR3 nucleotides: TGTGCCAGTAGTCTGGACAGGGGTACAGATACGCAGTATTTT. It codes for CASSLDRGTDTQYF.

CDR3 nucleotide sequence: TGCGCCAGCAGCCCCCATTCCGAGGGCTTGAATCAGCCCCAGCATTTT. Its translation is CASSPHSEGLNQPQHF. This chain links TRBV4-1 with TRBJ1-5; D ambiguous. CDR1 is MGHRA, CDR2 YSYEKL, per germline. V was cut by 4 bases and J by 4 bases, with 17 bases left in between. This CDR3 has 16 residues.

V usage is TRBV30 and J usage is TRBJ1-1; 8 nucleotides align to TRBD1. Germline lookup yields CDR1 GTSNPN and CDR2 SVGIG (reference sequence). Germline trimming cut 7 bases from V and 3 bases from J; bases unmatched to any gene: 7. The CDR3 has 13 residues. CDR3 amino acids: CASSRGQDTEAFF. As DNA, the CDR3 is TGTGCCTCCTCCAGGGGGCAGGACACTGAAGCTTTCTTT.